Shown below are 3 T cell receptor beta chains from a single sample sequenced in a study of cytomegalovirus exposure and HLA in healthy donors. The study ran its PCR with 60 Vbeta and 13 Jbeta primers. The data were produced by immunoSEQ multiplex PCR, yet TCRdb's version contains in-frame clones alone and is incomplete. This sample carries roughly 140,000 clones, about 79% of them seen once, and the ten largest clones take more than 4%. The sequencing input was PBMCs. All receptors derive from a man between 35 and 55 years old in good health and CMV-seropositive.

The table lists this clone with a count of one. The genes are TRBV27 and TRBJ2-7; 8 bases match TRBD2. CDR3 length equals 13 residues. Trimming at V came to 6 bases and at J to 4 bases, leaving 5 bases not matched to a gene. Germline CDR1 MNHEY, CDR2 SMNVEV (reference sequence). The CDR3 bases are TGTGCCAGCAGCCGTAGCGGGAATTACGAGCAGTACTTC. Translating it yields CASSRSGNYEQYF.

V gene TRBV2 combines with J gene TRBJ2-2; 9 positions match TRBD1. From germline, CDR1 is SNHLY and CDR2 FYNNEI. The V and J ends lost 7 bases and 5 bases, in that order; junction bases with no gene match: 5. The CDR3 consists of 14 residues. Written as DNA, the CDR3 is TGTGCCAGCACCGGGACAGGGCTGACCGGGGAGCTGTTTTTT. Translated, it gives CASTGTGLTGELFF.

V and J are TRBV12-5 and TRBJ1-1, with a possible D match to TRBD1 (5 bases). The germline V gene encodes CDR1 LGHNT and CDR2 FRNRAP. Trimming removed 2 bases from V and 1 base from J, with 17 bases in between. The CDR3 runs 17 residues. For the CDR3, the DNA is TGTGCTAGTGGTTTGAGGGGCGGCCGACAGTCGAACACTGAAGCTTTCTTT. Encoded protein: CASGLRGGRQSNTEAFF.